This T cell receptor (beta chain) was recovered during a study of blood T cell repertoires in COVID-19. Study in general: COVID-19 samples, acute and convalescent, were from the United States, Italy and Spain. Sources were T cells, B-cell-depleted T cells, or PBMCs; the material itself was cDNA or gDNA.

As processed by the authors: Counts of nucleated cells, estimated from reference gene primer amplification, were obtained. Sequenced by immunoSEQ multiplex PCR; TCRdb stores in-frame clones only, minus some. The V and J calls and the clone size are those of that table, but D and trimming were determined from the DNA. Of some 280,000 clones in the sample, roughly nine tenths were seen once. This TCR derives from a middle-aged woman who had recovered from COVID-19. The specimen was peripheral blood.

In nucleotides, the CDR3 is TGTGCCAGCTCACCGCTCGGACAGGGGGCTATCGGGGAGCTGTTTTTT. It specifies CASSPLGQGAIGELFF. The gene calls are TRBV18 and TRBJ2-2, with TRBD1 matching over 11 bases. After removal of 3 bases from V and 7 bases from J, the junction contained 7 bases not matched to a gene. CDR1 is KGHSH and CDR2 is LQKENI in the germline V gene. This CDR3 comprises 16 residues.